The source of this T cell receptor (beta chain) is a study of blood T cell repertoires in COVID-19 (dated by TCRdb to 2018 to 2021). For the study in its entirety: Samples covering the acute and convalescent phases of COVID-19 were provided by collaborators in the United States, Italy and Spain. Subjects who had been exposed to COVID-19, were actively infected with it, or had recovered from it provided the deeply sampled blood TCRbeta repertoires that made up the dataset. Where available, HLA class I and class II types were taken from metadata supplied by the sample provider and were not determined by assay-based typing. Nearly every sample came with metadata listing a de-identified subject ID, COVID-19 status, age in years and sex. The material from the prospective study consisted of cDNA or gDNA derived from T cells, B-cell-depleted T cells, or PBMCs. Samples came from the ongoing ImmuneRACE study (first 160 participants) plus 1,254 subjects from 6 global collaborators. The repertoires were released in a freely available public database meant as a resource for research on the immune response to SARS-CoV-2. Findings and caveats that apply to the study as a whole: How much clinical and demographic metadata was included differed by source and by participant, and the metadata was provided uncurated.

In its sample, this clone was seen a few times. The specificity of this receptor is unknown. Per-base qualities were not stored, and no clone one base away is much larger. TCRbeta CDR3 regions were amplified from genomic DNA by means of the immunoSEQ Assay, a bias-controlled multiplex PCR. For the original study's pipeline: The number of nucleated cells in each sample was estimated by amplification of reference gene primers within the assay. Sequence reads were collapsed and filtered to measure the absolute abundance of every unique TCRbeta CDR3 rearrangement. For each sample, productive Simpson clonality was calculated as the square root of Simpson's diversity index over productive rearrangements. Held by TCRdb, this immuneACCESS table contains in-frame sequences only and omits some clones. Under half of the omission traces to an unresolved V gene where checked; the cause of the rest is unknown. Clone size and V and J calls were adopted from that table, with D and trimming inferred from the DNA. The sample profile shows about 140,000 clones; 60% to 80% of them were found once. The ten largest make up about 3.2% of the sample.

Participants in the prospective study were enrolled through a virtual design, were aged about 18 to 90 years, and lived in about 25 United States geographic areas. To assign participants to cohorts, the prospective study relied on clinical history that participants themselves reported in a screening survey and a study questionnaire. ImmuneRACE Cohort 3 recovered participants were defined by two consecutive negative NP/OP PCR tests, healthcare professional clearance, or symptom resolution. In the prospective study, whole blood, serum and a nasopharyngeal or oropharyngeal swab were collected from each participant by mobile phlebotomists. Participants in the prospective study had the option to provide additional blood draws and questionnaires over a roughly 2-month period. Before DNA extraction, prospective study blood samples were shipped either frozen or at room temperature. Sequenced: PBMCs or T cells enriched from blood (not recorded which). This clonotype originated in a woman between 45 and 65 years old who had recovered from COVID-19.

Read as DNA, the sequence is TGTGCCTGGAGTGCTGGAGGCTTCGAAGCTTTCTTT. This encodes CAWSAGGFEAFF. This chain is built from TRBV30 and TRBJ1-1; the D gene is not confidently resolved. In the germline V gene (reference sequence), CDR1 corresponds to GTSNPN and CDR2 to SVGIG. From the cysteine up to the phenylalanine, the CDR3 has a length of 12 residues. The CDR3 DNA has 36 bases and is translated from base 1. V is pared back by 1 base and J by 8 bases, with 11 bases lying between the germline termini.